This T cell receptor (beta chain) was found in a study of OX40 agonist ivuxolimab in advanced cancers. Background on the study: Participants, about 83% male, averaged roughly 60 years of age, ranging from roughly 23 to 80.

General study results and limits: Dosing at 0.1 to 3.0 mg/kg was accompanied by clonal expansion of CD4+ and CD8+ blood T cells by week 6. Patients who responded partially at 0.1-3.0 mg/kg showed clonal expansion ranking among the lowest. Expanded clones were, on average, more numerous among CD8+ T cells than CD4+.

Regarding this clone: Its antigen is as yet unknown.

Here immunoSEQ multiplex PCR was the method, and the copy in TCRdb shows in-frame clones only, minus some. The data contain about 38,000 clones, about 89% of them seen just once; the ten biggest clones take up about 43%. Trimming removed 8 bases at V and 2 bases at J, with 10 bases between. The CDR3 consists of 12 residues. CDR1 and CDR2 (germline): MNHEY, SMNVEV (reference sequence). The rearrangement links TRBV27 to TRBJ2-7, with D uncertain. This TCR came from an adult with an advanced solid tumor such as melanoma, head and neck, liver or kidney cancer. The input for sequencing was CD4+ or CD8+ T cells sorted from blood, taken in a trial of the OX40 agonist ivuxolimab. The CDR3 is CASGEATYEQYF. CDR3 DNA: TGTGCCAGCGGCGAAGCTACCTACGAGCAGTACTTC.